This T cell receptor beta chain was profiled in a study of early T cells in non-severe SARS-CoV-2 infection. In the study overall: The authors sequenced bulk RNA from unsorted whole blood, leaving chains unpaired.

TCRdb called the 5' RACE reads again in MiXCR, with one record for every CDR3 protein. The sample includes 45,000 to 60,000 distinct CDR3 sequences, 8.7% of them seen just once. A few counts support this clonotype. Germline assignment: CDR1 LNHDA and CDR2 SQIVND (reference sequence). V was pared by 0 bases and J by 1 base, with 7 bases between. The CDR3 consists of 15 residues. This TCR came from an adult who was a healthcare worker with PCR-confirmed SARS-CoV-2 infection or an uninfected control (not recorded which). The rearrangement uses TRBV19 and TRBJ1-5; TRBD1 might be the D (6 bases). Sequencing was performed on whole blood, taken at baseline. CDR3 in amino acids: CASSIDRGSNQPQHF. The CDR3 DNA sequence: TGTGCCAGTAGTATAGATAGGGGGAGCAATCAGCCCCAGCATTTT.